This T cell receptor (beta chain) was sequenced for a study of T-cell reconstitution after alpha-beta-depleted transplantation in children (dated by TCRdb to 2016 to 2017). Looking at the study overall: Using TCR repertoire profiling, the study followed T-cell immune reconstitution in a quantitative way in children after TCRalphabeta/CD19-depleted allogeneic hematopoietic cell transplantation.

Many counts were recorded for this clonotype. There is no known antigen for this receptor. No much larger clone exists at a distance of one base, and base qualities are not known. What the research found in general, with its limitations: In some patients, high TCRbeta diversity at day 60 was attributed to recipient T cells and intrathymic progenitors that had survived conditioning. The apparently early recovery of alphabetaT-cell counts about two months after transplant reportedly depended on only several hundred rapidly expanded clones that came from non-depleted graft cells. Over subsequent months, a decline in hyperexpanded clone frequencies was noted, and after one year, T-cell counts and TCRbeta diversity were mostly ascribed to newly produced T cells.

What the treatment or condition label conveys for this sample: allogeneic hematopoietic cell transplantation with graft depleted of TCRalphabeta T cells and CD19 B cells. Transplant recipients were children who received TCRalphabeta/CD19-depleted allogeneic hematopoietic cell grafts. The method behind the library was PCR. The sequencer listed for this sample is Illumina HiSeq 2500. Molecular barcoding was employed in the preparation of TCR libraries, with unique molecular identifiers being used to normalize TCRbeta repertoire quantification. TCRdb passed the public sequencing reads through fastp at Q25 and MiXCR, retaining productive beta sequences. Each record represents a unique CDR3 protein, reported with the most common genes and DNA among its rows. This sample lists about 260,000 distinct CDR3 sequences; approximately 10% were detected once. The top ten hold about 25% of the sample. The CDR3 numbers 14 residues from cysteine through phenylalanine. Only the CDR3 DNA stays, 42 bases, in frame from base 1. V ends up 2 bases short and J 8 bases short, with an unmatched junction base count of 9. Reading the germline V gene gives CDR1 ENHRY and CDR2 SYGVKD.

The V and J genes are TRBV10-3 and TRBJ2-7; 7 middle bases align to TRBD1. Source: peripheral blood, taken 180 days after TCRalphabeta/CD19-depleted stem cell transplant. This sequence originates from a male patient between 2 and 10 years old who had a stem cell transplant for chronic granulomatous disease, so the T cells may come from the graft donor. The CDR3 reads CAISETWGQIQQYF. The nucleotide sequence is given as TGTGCCATCAGTGAGACTTGGGGACAGATCCAGCAGTACTTC.